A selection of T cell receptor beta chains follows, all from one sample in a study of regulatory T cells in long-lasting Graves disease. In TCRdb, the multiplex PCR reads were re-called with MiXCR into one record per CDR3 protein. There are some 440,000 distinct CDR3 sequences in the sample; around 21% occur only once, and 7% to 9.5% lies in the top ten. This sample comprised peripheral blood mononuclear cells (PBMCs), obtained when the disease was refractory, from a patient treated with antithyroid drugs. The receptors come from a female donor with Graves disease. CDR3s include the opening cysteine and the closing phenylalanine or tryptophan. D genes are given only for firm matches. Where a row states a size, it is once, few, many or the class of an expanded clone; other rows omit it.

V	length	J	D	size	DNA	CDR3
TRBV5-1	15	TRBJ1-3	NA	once	TGCGCCAGCAGCTTGGCGGGCCGCTCTGGAAGCACCATATATTTT	CASSLAGRSGSTIYF
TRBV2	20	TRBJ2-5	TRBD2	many	TGTGCCAGCCAGACGCGGAGGCTGGGACTAGCGGGAGTGGGTGAAGAGACCCAGTACTTC	CASQTRRLGLAGVGEETQYF
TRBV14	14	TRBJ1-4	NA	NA	TGTGCCAGCGCACGGCACGGCTTTAATGAAAAACTGTTTTTT	CASARHGFNEKLFF
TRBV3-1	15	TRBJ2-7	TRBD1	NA	TGTGCCAGCAGCCAAAAGGCAGGGGGTCTCAACGAGCAGTACTTC	CASSQKAGGLNEQYF
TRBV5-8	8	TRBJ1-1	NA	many	TGTGCCAGCAGTCGAGCTTTCTTT	CASSRAFF
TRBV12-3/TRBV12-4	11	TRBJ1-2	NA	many	TGTGCCACCTTCAGGGTCTATGGCTACACCTTC	CATFRVYGYTF
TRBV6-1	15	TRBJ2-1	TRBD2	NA	TGTGCCAGCAGTGAAATCCTAGCGGCTTACAATGAGCAGTTCTTC	CASSEILAAYNEQFF
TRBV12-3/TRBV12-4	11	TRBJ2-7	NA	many	TGTGCCAGCAGCCCTGGACAGATCCAGTACTTC	CASSPGQIQYF
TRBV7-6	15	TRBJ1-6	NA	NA	TGTGCCAGCAGCTTATGGAGCTCCTATAATTCACCCCTCCACTTT	CASSLWSSYNSPLHF
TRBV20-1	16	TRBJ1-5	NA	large	TGCAGTGCTAGAGATGGGAGGGGAGGGGCCAATCAGCCCCAGCATTTT	CSARDGRGGANQPQHF
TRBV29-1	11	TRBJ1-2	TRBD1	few	TGCAGCGCCACGACAGGGGAAGGCTACACCTTC	CSATTGEGYTF
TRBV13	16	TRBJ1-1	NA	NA	TGTGCCAGCAGCTTTCTTGAGGGGAGGATGAACACTGAAGCTTTCTTT	CASSFLEGRMNTEAFF
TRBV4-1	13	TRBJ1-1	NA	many	TGTGCCAGCAGCCAAGTTGAGAACACTGAAGCTTTCTTT	CASSQVENTEAFF
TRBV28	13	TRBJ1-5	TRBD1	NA	TGTGCCAGCACCGACAGGGGAAATCAGCCCCAGCATTTT	CASTDRGNQPQHF
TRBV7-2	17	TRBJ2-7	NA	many	TGTGCCAGCAGCTTAGCGGTAGTGGGACGGAACTCCTACGAGCAGTACTTC	CASSLAVVGRNSYEQYF
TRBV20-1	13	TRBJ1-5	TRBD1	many	TGCAGTGCCAGCGGACAGGGGCATCAGCCCCAGCATTTT	CSASGQGHQPQHF
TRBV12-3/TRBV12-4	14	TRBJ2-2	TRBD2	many	TGTGCCAGCACTTGGGAGGGGACCACCGGGGAGCTGTTTTTT	CASTWEGTTGELFF
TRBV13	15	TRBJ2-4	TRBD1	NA	TGTGCCAGCAGCACTGGGACAGGGGGAGGGAACATTCAGTACTTC	CASSTGTGGGNIQYF
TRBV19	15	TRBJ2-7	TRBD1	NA	TGTGCCAGTAGTACAATGACAGGGAGCTCCTACGAGCAGTACTTC	CASSTMTGSSYEQYF
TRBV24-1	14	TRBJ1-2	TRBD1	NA	TGTGCCACCAGTGATGGGTCAGGGGGCTATGGCTACACCTTC	CATSDGSGGYGYTF
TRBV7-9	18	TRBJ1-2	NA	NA	TGTGCCAGCAGCTTATTCTTTGGTTTGGGAGGGGTCAACTATGGCTACACCTTC	CASSLFFGLGGVNYGYTF
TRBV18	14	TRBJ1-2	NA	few	TGTGCCAGCTCACCACTCAGCGGTAACTATGGCTACACCTTC	CASSPLSGNYGYTF
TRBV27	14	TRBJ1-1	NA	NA	TGTGCCAGCAGTTTTCTGGGCGTGAAGACTGAAGCTTTCTTT	CASSFLGVKTEAFF
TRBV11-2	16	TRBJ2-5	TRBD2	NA	TGTGCCAGCAGCGGAAGACTAGCGGGAGTGGGAGAGACCCAGTACTTC	CASSGRLAGVGETQYF
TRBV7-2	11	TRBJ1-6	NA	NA	TGTGCCGGCAGCTTGAGCTCACCCCTCCACTTT	CAGSLSSPLHF
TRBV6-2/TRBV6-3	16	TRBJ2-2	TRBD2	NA	TGTGCCAGCAGTTACACTCTAGCGGGAGTTGACGGGGAGCTGTTTTTT	CASSYTLAGVDGELFF
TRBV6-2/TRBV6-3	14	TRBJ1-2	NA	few	TGTGCCAGCAGTCCCAGGGGAAAGGGCTATGGCTACACCTTC	CASSPRGKGYGYTF
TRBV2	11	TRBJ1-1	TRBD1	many	TGTGCCAGCAGCGACAGGGTTCGAGCTTTCTTT	CASSDRVRAFF
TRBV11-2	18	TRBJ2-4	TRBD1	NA	TGTGCCAGCAGATACACTCCGGGACAGTACGTAGCCAAAAACATTCAGTACTTC	CASRYTPGQYVAKNIQYF
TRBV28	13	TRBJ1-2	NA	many	TGTGCCAGCAGTAGACCGGAGTCTAGTGGCTACACCTTC	CASSRPESSGYTF
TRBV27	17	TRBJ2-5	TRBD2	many	TGTGCCAGCAGTTTCCTCACGACTAGCGGGAGTCAAGAGACCCAGTACTTC	CASSFLTTSGSQETQYF
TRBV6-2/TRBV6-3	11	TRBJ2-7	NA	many	TGTGCCAGCACCGGGGTCCACGAGCAGTACTTC	CASTGVHEQYF
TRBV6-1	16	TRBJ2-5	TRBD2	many	TGTGCCAGCAGCCCTGGACTAGCGGACCTCCAAGAGACCCAGTACTTC	CASSPGLADLQETQYF
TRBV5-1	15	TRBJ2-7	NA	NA	TGCGCCAGCAGCTTGGTTGGGGGCGGCCAGTACGAGCAGTACTTC	CASSLVGGGQYEQYF
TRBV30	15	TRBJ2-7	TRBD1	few	TGTGCCTGGAGTGGGACAGGGGGCTTCAAGCGCGAGCAGTACTTC	CAWSGTGGFKREQYF
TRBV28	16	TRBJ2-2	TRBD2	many	TGTGCCAGCAGTTTATTAGCGGGAGTTAGCACCGGGGAGCTGTTTTTT	CASSLLAGVSTGELFF
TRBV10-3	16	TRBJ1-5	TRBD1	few	TGTGCCATCAGTGAGCCGGACAGGTTACGCAATCAGCCCCAGCATTTT	CAISEPDRLRNQPQHF
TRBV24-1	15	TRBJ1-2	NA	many	TGTGCCACCAGTGATTCTCCTCCACGGAGCTATGGCTACACCTTC	CATSDSPPRSYGYTF
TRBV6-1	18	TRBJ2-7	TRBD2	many	TGTGCCAGCAGTCCGAGGACTAGCGGGAGGGCCTCCCAGGGCGAGCAGTACTTC	CASSPRTSGRASQGEQYF
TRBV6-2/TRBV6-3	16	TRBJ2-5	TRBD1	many	TGTGCCAGCAGTTACGCCCGGGACAGGGGATCAGAGACCCAGTACTTC	CASSYARDRGSETQYF
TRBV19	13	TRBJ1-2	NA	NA	TGTGCCAGTAGCCCATCCGGGGGCTTTGGCTACACCTTC	CASSPSGGFGYTF
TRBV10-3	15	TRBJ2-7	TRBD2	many	TGTGCCATCAGCCGACTAGCGGGTGCCCCCCTCGAGCAGTACTTC	CAISRLAGAPLEQYF
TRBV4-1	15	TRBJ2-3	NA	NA	TGCGCCAGCAGTCTTGGGGTTATAAGCACAGATACGCAGTATTTT	CASSLGVISTDTQYF
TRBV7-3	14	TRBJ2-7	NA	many	TGTGCCAGCAGCCCCTCACAGAATCACTACGAGCAGTACTTC	CASSPSQNHYEQYF
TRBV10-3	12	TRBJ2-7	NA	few	TGTGCCATCAGCCGGGATTCCTACGAGCAGTACTTC	CAISRDSYEQYF
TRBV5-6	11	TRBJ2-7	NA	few	TGTGCCAGCACTCTGGGGGCCGAGCAGTACTTC	CASTLGAEQYF
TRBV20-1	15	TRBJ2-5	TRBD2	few	TGCAGTGCGTCCGGGACTAGCGGGAGATGGGGGACCCAGTACTTC	CSASGTSGRWGTQYF
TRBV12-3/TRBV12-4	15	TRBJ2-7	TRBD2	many	TGTGCCAGCAGTCTGACTAGCGGGAGGGCCTACGAGCAGTACTTC	CASSLTSGRAYEQYF
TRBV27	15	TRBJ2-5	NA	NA	TGTGCCAGCAGGCCTCTAGGGTCTCCCCAAGAGACCCAGTACTTC	CASRPLGSPQETQYF
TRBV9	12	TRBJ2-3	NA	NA	TGTGCCAGCAGCGTAGGCACAGATACGCAGTATTTT	CASSVGTDTQYF
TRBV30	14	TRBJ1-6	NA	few	TGTGCCTGGAGTGTAAAGGGTTCGAATTCACCCCTCCACTTT	CAWSVKGSNSPLHF